Each of the 10 T cell receptor beta chains below was sequenced from the same sample in a study of T cells after yellow fever vaccination. A single record per CDR3 protein comes from TCRdb applying MiXCR to the 5' RACE reads. This sample has roughly 330,000 distinct CDR3 sequences, with about 6.9% found just once. Sample: PBMCs, taken 45 days after the first yellow fever vaccination. The receptor set was obtained from a man younger than 35 who received the YFV17D yellow fever vaccine.

The table lists this clonotype with a few counts. This rearrangement joins TRBV4-1 to TRBJ1-5; 7 nucleotides agree with TRBD1. The germline gives CDR1 MGHRA, CDR2 YSYEKL. The CDR3 spans 15 residues. The J segment lost 0 bases and the V segment lost 2 bases, leaving 1 base of the junction unmatched. CDR3 loop: CASSQRTGSNQPQHF. CDR3 in DNA: TGCGCCAGCAGCCAAAGGACAGGTAGCAATCAGCCCCAGCATTTT.

The J gene is TRBJ1-1, the V gene TRBV4-2; maybe TRBD1 (6 bases). Germline values: CDR1 LGHNA, CDR2 YNFKEQ. The CDR3 consists of 15 residues. Deletions cut 0 bases from V and 0 bases from J, with 8 bases between. As DNA, the CDR3 is TGTGCCAGCAGCCAAGATCGGGGGCTGAACACTGAAGCTTTCTTT. It encodes CASSQDRGLNTEAFF.

The chain couples TRBV5-1 to TRBJ1-6; no clear D. The CDR3 is 14 residues long. Per the germline V gene, CDR1 is SGHRS and CDR2 is YFSETQ. The V end was cut by 2 bases, the J end by 8 bases, with 11 bases between. CDR3 amino acids: CASSFGDTDSPLHF. CDR3 nucleotide sequence: TGCGCCAGCAGCTTTGGGGATACGGATTCACCCCTCCACTTT. The full variable domain, in which reference TRBV5-1 and TRBJ1-6 provide the parts outside the CDR3, is KAGVTQTPRYLIKTRGQQVTLSCSPISGHRSVSWYQQTPGQGLQFLFEYFSETQRNKGNFPGRFSGRQFSNSRSEMNVSTLELGDSALYLCASSFGDTDSPLHFGNGTRLTVT.

The V and J genes are TRBV11-2 and TRBJ2-5; D may be TRBD2 (5 bases). This CDR3 is built from 16 residues. Germline loops: CDR1 SGHAT, CDR2 FQNNGV. Trimming left V 1 base short and J 4 bases short, with 16 bases between. This CDR3 is CASSLARGGLGETQYF. The DNA for the CDR3 is TGTGCCAGCAGCTTAGCCCGAGGCGGGTTGGGAGAGACCCAGTACTTC.

This clonotype was observed a handful of times. The genes are TRBV7-9 and TRBJ2-3; TRBD2 matches 9 bases. V lost 5 bases and J lost 2; bases outside the gene matches: 8. Per germline, CDR1 SEHNR and CDR2 FQNEAQ (reference sequence). The CDR3 contains 16 residues. The CDR3 is CASSLMAGGHTDTQYF. CDR3 DNA: TGTGCCAGCAGCCTGATGGCGGGGGGGCACACAGATACGCAGTATTTT.

The chain recombines TRBV27 with TRBJ1-1, with D uncertain. This CDR3 has 14 amino acids. Germline V CDR1 and CDR2: MNHEY, SMNVEV (reference sequence). Deletions cut 5 bases from V and 0 bases from J, with 10 bases between. The CDR3 DNA reads as TGTGCCAGCAGTAGACTCGACCTGAACACTGAAGCTTTCTTT. Residues: CASSRLDLNTEAFF.

This clonotype showed up just a few times. This chain links TRBV20-1 with TRBJ1-4; no firm D call. The CDR3 totals 11 residues. Germline V gene sequence: CDR1 DFQATT, CDR2 SNEGSKA (reference sequence). Trimming took off 6 bases at V and 5 bases at J, with 7 bases between the two ends. CDR3 bases: TGCAGTGCGTCGATGAATGAAAAACTGTTTTTT. Translated: CSASMNEKLFF.

This clonotype was detected many times. The V gene is TRBV27, the J gene TRBJ2-3; 11 nucleotides match TRBD1. The CDR3 runs to 18 residues. The germline V gene encodes CDR1 MNHEY and CDR2 SMNVEV (reference sequence). V trimming: 1 base; J trimming: 4 bases; junction bases outside the gene matches: 10. CDR3 sequence reads: CASSLLWGRDRGADTQYF. CDR3 coding DNA: TGTGCCAGCAGTTTATTATGGGGCCGGGACAGGGGGGCAGATACGCAGTATTTT.

This rearrangement joins TRBV6-6 to TRBJ1-1; unclear D gene. Germline V CDR1 and CDR2: MNHNY, SVGAGI (reference sequence). With 6 bases removed from V and 5 bases from J, the gap between germline ends came to 4 bases. The CDR3 totals 10 residues. CDR3 loop: CASRETEAFF. CDR3 coding DNA: TGTGCCAGCAGGGAGACTGAAGCTTTCTTT.

The table lists this clonotype with many counts. V gene TRBV5-6 combines with J gene TRBJ2-7, with 7 bases fitting TRBD1. CDR1 SGHDT and CDR2 YYEEEE come from the germline V gene. The CDR3 extends over 14 amino acids. J gave up 7 bases and V 1 base, and 8 bases lay outside the gene matches. CDR3 region: CASSLLRGRREQYF. The CDR3 nucleotides are TGTGCCAGCAGCTTGTTAAGGGGGCGCCGGGAGCAGTACTTC.